These T cell receptor beta chains were read from a single sample in a study of identical twins. One entry per CDR3 protein, called by TCRdb with MiXCR from the 5' RACE reads. The sample shows around 490,000 distinct CDR3 sequences, around 15% of them seen only once. This same sample was also part of a study on yellow fever vaccine responses in identical twins.

Sequenced material: CD4+ T cells sorted from blood. The receptor source for this set is a woman aged 18-29 years in good health. CDR3s include the opening cysteine and the closing phenylalanine or tryptophan. D genes are given only for firm matches. The size field is filled for only some rows; it gives once, few, many or a size class.

>TRBV28|many|TRBJ2-1|.
CASAQTVYEQFF
TGTGCCAGCGCCCAGACCGTCTATGAGCAGTTCTTC
>TRBV20-1|.|TRBJ1-5|TRBD1
CSARPGQSNQPQHF
TGCAGTGCCAGGCCGGGACAGAGCAATCAGCCCCAGCATTTT
>TRBV5-1|.|TRBJ2-3|.
CASSLAGIPDTQYF
TGCGCCAGCAGCTTAGCGGGTATCCCAGATACGCAGTATTTT
>TRBV30|.|TRBJ2-7|.
CAWSVLGRQGQYF
TGTGCCTGGAGTGTACTCGGAAGACAAGGGCAGTACTTC
>TRBV3-1|many|TRBJ2-1|TRBD2
CASSQLGLAGYNEQFF
TGTGCCAGCAGCCAACTGGGACTAGCGGGATACAATGAGCAGTTCTTC
>TRBV20-1|.|TRBJ2-1|TRBD1
CSARDAQGVDEQFF
TGCAGTGCTAGAGATGCTCAGGGGGTGGATGAGCAGTTCTTC
>TRBV9|many|TRBJ2-1|.
CASSVGSTAQFF
TGTGCCAGCAGCGTAGGGTCTACGGCGCAGTTCTTC
>TRBV5-1|few|TRBJ1-4|TRBD1
CASRTGQGNEKLFF
TGCGCCAGCAGGACCGGACAGGGGAATGAAAAACTGTTTTTT
>TRBV11-2|.|TRBJ2-7|.
CASKGPYEQYF
TGTGCCAGCAAGGGCCCATACGAGCAGTACTTC
>TRBV12-3/TRBV12-4|.|TRBJ2-5|.
CASSLWAAQLPGTQYF
TGTGCCAGCAGTTTATGGGCAGCTCAACTGCCGGGGACCCAGTACTTC
>TRBV11-2|many|TRBJ2-1|.
CASSLRAFGDEQFF
TGTGCCAGCAGCCTGCGCGCGTTCGGCGATGAGCAGTTCTTC
>TRBV11-2|few|TRBJ2-3|.
CASSFWVSSTDTQYF
TGTGCCAGCAGCTTTTGGGTTTCTAGCACAGATACGCAGTATTTT
>TRBV12-3/TRBV12-4|.|TRBJ1-4|.
CASSLAGPEKLFF
TGTGCCAGCAGTTTAGCGGGCCCCGAAAAACTGTTTTTT
>TRBV4-1|few|TRBJ2-1|.
CASSRGEGGWFSYNEQFF
TGCGCCAGCAGCCGGGGTGAGGGCGGGTGGTTTTCCTACAATGAGCAGTTCTTC
>TRBV7-2|.|TRBJ2-7|.
CASSRSFSYEQYF
TGTGCCAGCAGCCGGTCCTTCTCCTACGAGCAGTACTTC
>TRBV5-1|.|TRBJ2-2|.
CASSGSPLVTGELFF
TGCGCCAGCAGCGGGTCCCCCCTGGTTACCGGGGAGCTGTTTTTT
>TRBV5-1|many|TRBJ2-1|.
CASSLFREHRNEQFF
TGCGCCAGCAGCTTGTTTCGGGAGCATAGGAATGAGCAGTTCTTC
>TRBV5-5|few|TRBJ1-1|TRBD1
CASSSQDRVSAFF
TGTGCCAGCAGCTCGCAGGACAGGGTCTCAGCTTTCTTT
>TRBV3-1|many|TRBJ2-5|TRBD1
CASSLRGLQTQYF
TGTGCCAGCAGCCTCAGGGGGTTACAGACCCAGTACTTC
>TRBV18|.|TRBJ2-1|TRBD2
CASSLGLAVNNEQFF
TGTGCCAGCTCACTAGGACTAGCGGTGAACAATGAGCAGTTCTTC
>TRBV11-2|few|TRBJ2-7|TRBD1
CASSSSLGQSSYEQYF
TGTGCCAGCAGCTCGAGCCTGGGACAGAGCTCCTACGAGCAGTACTTC
>TRBV4-3|.|TRBJ2-7|.
CASSQEGVAGSHEQYF
TGCGCCAGCAGCCAAGAGGGCGTGGCGGGAAGTCACGAGCAGTACTTC
>TRBV7-9|many|TRBJ1-2|.
CASSVDETGNYGYTF
TGTGCCAGCAGCGTGGACGAAACAGGGAACTATGGCTACACCTTC
>TRBV6-1|.|TRBJ2-3|TRBD1
CASSVRDRGRFRTDTQYF
TGTGCCAGCAGTGTCCGGGACAGGGGGCGTTTCCGCACAGATACGCAGTATTTT
>TRBV30|.|TRBJ2-1|TRBD2
CAWNGGLAGTRFF
TGTGCCTGGAACGGTGGACTAGCGGGAACACGGTTCTTC
>TRBV20-1|.|TRBJ2-1|.
CSARDKRGGEQFF
TGCAGTGCTAGAGATAAGAGGGGCGGTGAGCAGTTCTTC
>TRBV20-1|.|TRBJ2-1|.
CCARDRLVTTYNEQFF
TGCTGTGCTAGAGATCGCCTAGTGACTACCTACAATGAGCAGTTCTTC
>TRBV6-4|.|TRBJ2-3|.
CASSPGTPSGTQYF
TGTGCCAGCAGTCCCGGGACTCCCAGTGGTACGCAGTATTTT
>TRBV7-8|few|TRBJ1-6|.
CASSPSSPPLHF
TGTGCCAGCAGCCCGTCGTCCCCACCCCTCCACTTT
>TRBV29-1|many|TRBJ2-1|TRBD2
CSVATSGAYNEQFF
TGCAGCGTCGCTACTAGCGGCGCCTACAATGAGCAGTTCTTC
>TRBV7-2|many|TRBJ2-2|.
CASSFVGRSGELFF
TGTGCCAGCAGCTTCGTGGGTCGTTCCGGGGAGCTGTTTTTT
>TRBV20-1|few|TRBJ2-1|.
CSARDVRETYNEQFF
TGCAGTGCTAGAGATGTACGGGAGACGTACAATGAGCAGTTCTTC
>TRBV27|few|TRBJ2-7|.
CASIITGTIPETYEQYF
TGTGCCAGCATAATCACAGGGACTATTCCGGAGACCTACGAGCAGTACTTC
>TRBV2|.|TRBJ2-1|.
CASCLVAGAPIPRNEQFF
TGTGCCAGCTGTTTGGTTGCGGGGGCCCCCATCCCCCGCAATGAGCAGTTCTTC
>TRBV20-1|.|TRBJ1-4|.
CSAILGGREKLFF
TGCAGTGCTATACTGGGGGGGCGAGAAAAACTGTTTTTT
>TRBV25-1|.|TRBJ2-7|.
CASGEFYEQYF
TGTGCCAGCGGTGAGTTCTACGAGCAGTACTTC
>TRBV11-2|few|TRBJ2-3|TRBD2
CASSSNVVAGFSTDTQYF
TGTGCCAGCAGCTCGAACGTGGTAGCGGGATTCTCCACAGATACGCAGTATTTT
>TRBV20-1|few|TRBJ2-5|TRBD2
CSAKPTSGSVETQYF
TGCAGTGCTAAGCCTACTAGCGGGAGTGTGGAGACCCAGTACTTC
>TRBV9|.|TRBJ2-5|TRBD2
CASSVGVAGVQETQYF
TGTGCCAGCAGCGTAGGGGTAGCGGGGGTCCAAGAGACCCAGTACTTC
>TRBV3-1|many|TRBJ2-5|.
CASSTRTKLETQYF
TGTGCCAGCAGCACTCGGACCAAACTCGAGACCCAGTACTTC
>TRBV3-1|.|TRBJ2-5|.
CASSRRLGTSSPQETQYF
TGTGCCAGCAGCCGTAGGTTGGGGACTTCATCCCCTCAAGAGACCCAGTACTTC
>TRBV7-9|few|TRBJ1-6|TRBD1
CASRITGGSYNSPLHF
TGTGCCAGCAGGATTACAGGGGGCTCCTATAATTCACCCCTCCACTTT
>TRBV19|.|TRBJ2-2|TRBD2
CASSIWTSGRYTGELFF
TGTGCCAGTAGTATCTGGACTAGCGGGAGGTACACCGGGGAGCTGTTTTTT
>TRBV12-3/TRBV12-4|many|TRBJ2-3|.
CASSLAAVRGTDTQYF
TGTGCCAGCAGTTTGGCGGCGGTAAGGGGCACAGATACGCAGTATTTT
>TRBV12-3/TRBV12-4|few|TRBJ2-7|TRBD2
CASSLTSGPNEQYF
TGTGCCAGCAGTTTAACTAGCGGCCCCAACGAGCAGTACTTC
>TRBV9|.|TRBJ2-7|TRBD2
CASSVADLASGDYEQYF
TGTGCCAGCAGCGTAGCCGACCTGGCTAGCGGGGACTACGAGCAGTACTTC
>TRBV30|.|TRBJ2-6|.
CAWSDFGDLSFGANVLTF
TGTGCCTGGAGTGATTTCGGGGATCTTAGCTTTGGAGCCAACGTCCTGACTTTC
>TRBV12-3/TRBV12-4|many|TRBJ1-3|TRBD1
CASSPPGQNSGNTIYF
TGTGCCAGCAGTCCCCCGGGACAGAACTCTGGAAACACCATATATTTT
>TRBV5-1|few|TRBJ1-1|.
CASSLRPANTEAFF
TGCGCCAGCAGCTTAAGGCCGGCGAACACTGAAGCTTTCTTT
>TRBV5-1|many|TRBJ2-3|.
CASSLQFTDTQYF
TGCGCCAGCAGCCTCCAGTTCACAGATACGCAGTATTTT